One TCR beta chain is described in this entry. Its antigen is currently not known. Base-call qualities are not available, and no considerably larger clone is one nucleotide away. The sample belongs to a study of cytomegalovirus exposure and HLA in healthy donors (dated by TCRdb to between 2016 and 2019). A note on the overall study: An earlier analysis of several hundred of the donors reported about 300 Gb of sequence data and 95 million to 120 million unique TCR beta sequences obtained from approximately 180 million T cells. An early release that covered 640 HLA-typed donors contained about 290 gigabases of sequencing data and tens of millions of unique TCR sequences. Of the roughly 400 genotyped donors, 81% fell in the genetic ancestry cluster associated with self-reported Caucasian donors. The study was designed to test whether signatures of past pathogen exposure could be identified by cataloging public T cell receptors. Using immunosequencing, the study profiled T cell repertoires from around 680 subjects and related those repertoires to cytomegalovirus serostatus. In addition to the first cohort of about 650 subjects, a separate validation cohort of 130 or so different subjects was used. To predict cytomegalovirus infection status, the study combined high-throughput TCR immunosequencing, statistical association of individual TCRs with disease status, and machine learning. To study patterns of TCR occurrence, a later analysis re-analyzed previously published TCR beta repertoires from around 700 donors and added high-resolution HLA genotyping. Rather than using new phenotypic data, the later analysis identified candidate immune exposures from TCR beta sequences and from how often those sequences occurred across donors. An earlier analysis of 450 to 750 of the donors used high-throughput TCR beta sequencing to judge whether each TCR beta V gene segment behaved as functional or pseudogenic. Donor age, sex, ethnicity and CMV serostatus were collected together with the repertoire data. A later genetic analysis took genome-wide SNP genotypes for about 60% of the roughly 670 donors and used that subset as a discovery cohort. All discovery cohort repertoires had been generated on a single sequencing platform. Both class I and class II loci were covered by HLA typing, at four-digit resolution. Typing coverage varied by locus: about 629-640 donors for A, B, C, DRB1 and DQB1; roughly 520 for DQA1; more than 600 for DPA1; more than 450 for DPB1. Five DR-DQ haplotypes were handled as single units for association and clustering, since linkage in the cohort was strong. Among roughly 400 genotyped donors of the cohort, an average of approximately 220,000 unique TCR beta nucleotide sequences was sequenced per donor, of which 15% to 20% were non-productive.

The cohort consisted of approximately 670 healthy bone marrow donors. At the time of sampling, all cohort members were nominally healthy, though unrecorded immune exposures were likely present. The donor was CMV seropositive and belonged to the group of some 290 seropositive cohort members. A peripheral blood sample was provided by each donor, and peripheral blood mononuclear cells were used for TCR beta sequencing. The Qiagen DNeasy Blood Extraction Kit was used to extract genomic DNA from the blood cell samples. General study outcomes and caveats: For the cohort, immune exposure information was limited to CMV serostatus. The cohort was sequenced for TCR beta chains only, and without alpha or paired-chain data the features that could be detected were limited. Because HLA typing was missing for some donors at each locus, association tests included only the typed subset. In a later analysis, over 15,000 TCR beta sequences were associated with specific HLA alleles at a false discovery rate of 0.05. According to the authors, the approach could potentially be generalized to other disease states and immunological phenotypes. A later analysis found that TCR association rates varied across HLA loci, with DRB1 alleles showing the most associated TCRs and HLA-C alleles the fewest. A cluster of highly shared sequence variants was judged likely to represent a technical artifact of the sequencing pipeline. In an earlier analysis of fewer than 700 of the donors, most TCR beta V segments appeared in productive rearrangements about 87% or about 30% of the time, broadly matching IMGT annotations. In the study, about 150 TCR beta chains were listed as associated with cytomegalovirus. A later analysis reported that several top co-occurrence clusters appeared linked to parvovirus B19, influenza, CMV and Epstein-Barr virus. Most CMV-associated TCR beta chains appeared to be HLA-restricted in a later analysis, and the HLA associations seemed to be driven largely by CMV exposure. In a later genetic analysis, a missense DCLRE1C variant was associated with V-gene and J-gene trimming of TCR beta chains, and the association was replicated in an independent cohort. In vitro tests confirmed that a few of the cytomegalovirus-associated TCR beta chains recognize cytomegalovirus antigens. In both the original and validation cohorts, the classifier was reported to diagnose cytomegalovirus status with high specificity and sensitivity. In a later genetic analysis, fewer N-insertions in productive TCRs were reported among donors in an Asian-associated ancestry cluster than the approximately 670-donor mean. Correlated functional status among segregating V segments might be attributable to linkage disequilibrium, but an unknown experimental factor could not be ruled out. Because counts were too low, 15 to 20 rarely observed V segments, including chromosome 9 orphons, were excluded from the earlier analysis of 500 to 700 of the donors. A further reported finding was that TCR beta sequences accurately predicted the HLA-A and HLA-B alleles for most subjects in the first cohort. While some public TCRs were present in many individuals, most TCR sequences turned up only very rarely across donors. When HLA alleles, especially DR and DQ, strongly co-occurred, attributing TCR associations to individual alleles was difficult. In a later analysis, HLA-associated TCR beta chains showed more clonal expansion and lower generation probabilities than non-associated chains that were equally common. The presence/absence analyses assumed that sequencing depth was roughly uniform across donors, and that assumption may not be true.

The library came from the immunoSEQ multiplex PCR assay. For the multiplex PCR, a mixture combining 60 forward primers for TCR Vbeta segments and 13 reverse primers for TCR Jbeta segments was used. Amplification of the CDR3 region of rearranged TCR beta genes was performed with a multiplex PCR assay on genomic DNA. Amplified TCR beta libraries were sequenced as 87-base-pair reads on the Illumina HiSeq System. Concerning the study's data processing: A later analysis counted about 82 million unique TCR beta chains across the 700 or so repertoires, and about 10 million of these chains were shared by at least two donors. To remove PCR and sequencing errors, raw reads were error-corrected and collapsed into unique sequences using a nearest-neighbor algorithm that merged closely related sequences. To assign V, D and J gene segments, CDR3 sequences were aligned to IMGT reference sequences. For a sequence to be retained, a match of at least six nucleotides to both a V gene segment and a J gene segment was required. Rearrangements were called productive when the CDR3 lacked stop codons and stayed in frame with V and J; all others were non-productive. Following IMGT convention, CDR3 was defined as the stretch from the second conserved V-encoded cysteine up to the conserved J-encoded phenylalanine. Sequences without an unambiguous match to a single V gene segment were excluded from the earlier analysis of over 500 of the donors. In an earlier analysis of 587 of the donors, V segments were called functional above 56.7% productive rearrangements and were called segregating when the between-donor standard deviation exceeded 5%. A statistical classification framework was built for diagnosing cytomegalovirus status from the catalog of TCR beta chain sequences. A later analysis assigned V and J genes by comparing TCR nucleotide sequences with IMGT/GENE-DB human TR gene sequences. The TCRdist pipeline was used in a later analysis to assign CDR3 sequences and most-parsimonious VDJ recombination scenarios. In a later analysis, each TCR beta chain was defined by its CDR3 amino acid sequence together with its V-gene family, and reads without a unique V-gene family were excluded. As a way to deal with suspected cross-contamination and a sequencing artifact, a later analysis dropped 500 to 700 nucleotide sequences that were highly shared and had low generation probability. In a later analysis, a clonal expansion index was calculated for each public chain from normalized within-repertoire ranks of inferred template counts. A later analysis computed generation probabilities with a VDJ recombination model fitted to out-of-frame rearrangements, and checked the results against IGoR. Hypergeometric tests were used in a later analysis to score TCR-TCR, TCR-HLA and TCR-CMV co-occurrence, with a repertoire-size bias correction applied to the TCR pairs. To estimate false discovery rates, a later analysis permuted the HLA or CMV assignments 20 times. A later analysis grouped co-occurring TCRs with DBSCAN, adding TCRdist sequence similarity when clustering within HLA-allele-positive subsets. Repertoires with fewer than 30,000 or more than 120,000 public chains were left out of co-occurrence clustering, as were five repertoires with anomalous nucleotide sharing. Here the immuneACCESS table is served through TCRdb, limited to in-frame sequences with V and J called. Missing clones are a known gap in these copies; in checked studies unresolved V genes cover under half, and the rest lacks a known reason. V and J calls and clone size follow that table, whereas D and trimming were derived from the DNA. Across this sample there are over 150,000 clones, with 80% to 90% seen only once. Approximately 7% of the sample comes from the top ten.

The clonotype comes from a woman in her thirties in good health and CMV-seropositive. Sequencing was done on a sample of PBMCs.

For the CDR3, the sequence is CASSEISGGGASTDTQYF. The DNA sequence follows: TGTGCCAGCAGTGAAATTTCGGGGGGGGGAGCCAGCACAGATACGCAGTATTTT. Recombination linked TRBV6-1 to TRBJ2-3; 8 junctional bases match TRBD2. CDR1 and CDR2 are read off the germline V gene as MNHNS and SASEGT. V is pruned by 2 bases and J by 0 bases, leaving 10 bases of the junction without a gene match. Inclusive of the bounding cysteine and phenylalanine, the CDR3 is 18 residues long. Only the CDR3 DNA stays, 54 bases, in frame from base 1.